The clone carrying this T cell receptor beta chain was seen only a few times. Its antigen is unknown. These data come from a study of blood T cells in healthy people across ages. The CDR3 sequence is 15 residues long. Trimming took off 4 bases at V and 2 bases at J, with 12 bases between the two ends. Germline V CDR1 and CDR2: LGHDT, YNNKEL (reference sequence). A second 7 to 11 cycle PCR used barcoded and J-beta primers. All samples gave at least 2.5 million CDR3-containing paired-end reads. Each CDR3 protein is one row after TCRdb ran MiXCR on the 5' RACE reads. This sample has under 1,000,000 distinct CDR3 sequences, with 35% to 40% found just once. Study-level points and caveats: Unknown CMV status may confound age-related changes in expanded clones.

A minimum of 6.5 million PBMCs was isolated per sample. The receptor's source is a man aged 18-30 years in good health. Sequencing was carried out using blood. The chain couples TRBV3-1 to TRBJ2-1; TRBD2 is a possible D gene (6 bases). The CDR3 here is CASSPAGKAYNEQFF. DNA of the CDR3: TGTGCCAGCAGCCCCGCGGGGAAAGCCTACAATGAGCAGTTCTTC.